These 13 T cell receptor beta chains were all obtained from the same sample, sequenced in a study of T cell changes during pregnancy in multiple sclerosis. The assay was immunoSEQ multiplex PCR, and TCRdb's table has in-frame clones only and misses some. The sample lists tens of thousands of clones; around 92% were seen once. This sample comprised CD4+ T cells from peripheral blood mononuclear cells, obtained after pregnancy. The receptor set was obtained from a female donor with multiple sclerosis, enrolled in a pregnancy study.

This clone was picked up a small number of times. This sequence joins TRBV15 and TRBJ1-2; D gene ambiguous. CDR1 and CDR2 (germline): LNHNV, YYDKDF (reference sequence). The CDR3 is 16 amino acids. The ends were cut back, 3 bases at V and 4 bases at J, with 18 bases in the middle. The CDR3 nucleotides read TGTGCCACCAGCAGGGATACGGTAGGAGGGATCTATGGCTACACCTTC. The encoded protein is CATSRDTVGGIYGYTF.

The chain couples TRBV10-2 to TRBJ2-1; tentative D call: TRBD2 (6 bases). The CDR3 covers 16 residues. Germline assignment: CDR1 WSHSY and CDR2 SAAADI. With 3 bases removed from V and 3 bases from J, the gap between germline ends came to 15 bases. CDR3 region: CASSDGRGGFYNEQFF. The CDR3 bases are TGCGCCAGCAGTGACGGGCGGGGTGGCTTCTACAATGAGCAGTTCTTC.

The genes are TRBV19 and TRBJ1-1, with D unclear. The ends were cut back, 2 bases at V and 1 base at J, with 14 bases in the middle. CDR1 and CDR2 from the germline V gene are LNHDA and SQIVND (reference sequence). The CDR3 has 16 amino acids. In nucleotides, the CDR3 is TGTGCCAGTAGTATACAGGTCCTGTCGTGGAACACTGAAGCTTTCTTT. This codes for CASSIQVLSWNTEAFF.

The gene calls are TRBV30 and TRBJ1-2; D is uncertain. Trimming removed 2 bases from V and 5 bases from J, with 12 bases in between. The CDR3 is 13 residues long. Germline-derived CDR1 and CDR2 are GTSNPN and SVGIG (reference sequence). DNA of the CDR3: TGTGCCTGGAGTCCTCGCCCAGGTTATGGCTACACCTTC. Its protein is CAWSPRPGYGYTF. Together with reference TRBV30 and TRBJ1-2, the CDR3 gives the full variable domain: SQTIHQWPATLVQPVGSPLSLECTVEGTSNPNLYWYRQAAGRGLQLLFYSVGIGQISSEVPQNLSASRPQDRQFILSSKKLLLSDSGFYLCAWSPRPGYGYTFGSGTRLTVV.

The gene calls are TRBV4-1 and TRBJ1-5, with 7 bases matching TRBD1. Germline assignment: CDR1 MGHRA and CDR2 YSYEKL. V shed 1 base, J shed 6 bases, and the junction held 3 bases outside the gene matches. The CDR3 length is 14 residues. The DNA for the CDR3 is TGCGCCAGCAGCCAAGTTGACAGGGTTCAGCCCCAGCATTTT. It translates to CASSQVDRVQPQHF.

The chain is built from TRBV19 and TRBJ2-6; unclear D gene. Germline V gene sequence: CDR1 LNHDA, CDR2 SQIVND (reference sequence). This CDR3 is 16 amino acids long. Trimming removed 6 bases from V and 0 bases from J, with 12 bases in between. The CDR3 region has the DNA TGTGCCAGTAGCCGCGGCCAAAGCTCTGGGGCCAACGTCCTGACTTTC. As protein: CASSRGQSSGANVLTF.

This rearrangement joins TRBV9 to TRBJ1-3; D is undetermined. The CDR3 consists of 16 residues. Germline lookup yields CDR1 SGDLS and CDR2 YYNGEE. Trimming took off 3 bases at V and 0 bases at J, with 13 bases between the two ends. CDR3 sequence (DNA): TGTGCCAGCAGCGCCCGTACGGGGAACTCTGGAAACACCATATATTTT. Translating gives CASSARTGNSGNTIYF.

Note on this clone: Other DNA sequences in the sample encode the same CDR3. This sequence joins TRBV29-1 and TRBJ1-1; D unclear. There are 13 residues in the CDR3. The germline gives CDR1 SQVTM, CDR2 ANQGSEA. V dropped 2 bases and J dropped 0 bases, with 7 bases sitting between them. For the CDR3, the DNA is TGCAGCGTTGAACGGCGGCTGAACACTGAAGCTTTCTTT. This translates into CSVERRLNTEAFF.

This chain joins TRBV4-3 and TRBJ2-3; D might be TRBD1 (7 bases). Germline CDR1 and CDR2: LGHNA and YSLEER. The CDR3 sequence is 13 residues long. V was shortened by 4 bases and J by 6 bases, with 11 bases between the two germline ends. CDR3 in amino acids: CASSPQGGDTQYF. CDR3 DNA sequence: TGCGCCAGCAGCCCTCAGGGGGGTGATACGCAGTATTTT.

The J gene is TRBJ1-5, the V gene TRBV19, with D maybe TRBD1 (5 bases). The CDR3 consists of 12 residues. V gave up 8 bases and J gave up 7 bases, with 12 bases separating them. CDR1 and CDR2 from the germline V gene are LNHDA and SQIVND (reference sequence). The CDR3 protein is CASGQSGQPQHF. CDR3 nucleotide sequence: TGTGCCAGTGGACAATCTGGACAGCCCCAGCATTTT. Looking up the rest from reference TRBV19 and TRBJ1-5 gives the full variable domain: DGGITQSPKYLFRKEGQNVTLSCEQNLNHDAMYWYRQDPGQGLRLIYYSQIVNDFQKGDIAEGYSVSREKKESFPLTVTSAQKNPTAFYLCASGQSGQPQHFGDGTRLSIL.

The J gene is TRBJ2-1, the V gene TRBV6-1; 11 bases are a match to TRBD1. The V segment lost 7 bases and the J segment 8 bases; nucleotides outside the gene matches: 7. The CDR3 covers 14 residues. Germline V gene sequence: CDR1 MNHNS, CDR2 SASEGT. The CDR3 region has the DNA TGTGCCAGCAAGTGGACAGGGGGCACGGATGAGCAGTTCTTC. It translates to CASKWTGGTDEQFF.

The CDR3 is CASSYSGPENIQYF. Written as DNA, the CDR3 is TGTGCCAGCAGTTACTCTGGCCCAGAAAACATTCAGTACTTC. The V call is TRBV6-5, the J call TRBJ2-4, with no clear D. The length of the CDR3 is 14 residues. Germline values: CDR1 MNHEY, CDR2 SVGAGI. V was clipped by 0 bases and J by 5 bases, with 8 bases between them.

The V call is TRBV15, the J call TRBJ1-3; D call uncertain. The ends were cut back, 0 bases at V and 0 bases at J, with 6 bases in the middle. Germline CDR1 is LNHNV and CDR2 is YYDKDF (reference sequence). This CDR3 is 15 amino acids long. The CDR3 region has the DNA TGTGCCACCAGCAGAGATGCTAACTCTGGAAACACCATATATTTT. Translation gives CATSRDANSGNTIYF.